The following is a T cell receptor beta chain sequence with its context. TCRdb's table, derived via immunoSEQ multiplex PCR, lists solely in-frame clones and lacks some. Altogether about 28,000 clones are present, around 84% being singletons, with the ten largest covering around 0.1%. The entry originates in a study of regulatory dendritic cells for organ transplantation. Trimming took off 6 bases at V and 7 bases at J, with 4 bases between the two ends. The CDR3 contains 10 residues. CDR1 and CDR2 (germline): LNHDA, SQIVND (reference sequence). Memory T cells were CD45RO+, naive were CD45RA+, sorted by FACS.

Input material: naive CD4+ T cells from blood. Noted subset: CD45RA+ naive T cells. The receptor was derived from a human donor in good health. The J gene is TRBJ2-1, the V gene TRBV19; D unresolved. CDR3 in amino acids: CASRRNEQFF. CDR3 nucleotides: TGTGCCAGTAGACGGAATGAGCAGTTCTTC.